This TCR beta chain was captured in a study of vaccination effects on CD4 cells after COVID-19. Study information: There were a couple of convalescent patients who gave samples 16 days and one week before vaccination.

Points from the study as a whole: Substantial clonal contraction characterized both infection- and vaccine-induced clones late after vaccination.

Sequencing used immunoSEQ multiplex PCR; TCRdb keeps in-frame clones, though not all of them. The profile shows approximately 38,000 clones, around 75% of them singletons. Using viral peptide pools, the ViraFEST assay grew out antigen-specific CD4+ T cells prior to sequencing. Cultured cells yielded isolated CD4+ T cells after less than 11 days. Documented for the person is a PCR-confirmed SARS-CoV-2 infection occurring between March and December 2020. Comment on this clone: Antigen: not known.

Trimming cost V 2 bases and J 7 bases, with 5 bases left between them. Looked up from germline, CDR1 is SEHNR and CDR2 is FQNEAQ (reference sequence). The CDR3 sequence is 11 residues long. The specimen was CD4+ T cells from PBMCs cultured with a peptide pool, collected before COVID-19 vaccination. The sequence came from a human donor who had a prior SARS-CoV-2 infection. The rearrangement uses TRBV7-9 and TRBJ1-2, with no clear D. The CDR3 sequence is CASSLTTGYTF. CDR3 nucleotide sequence: TGTGCCAGCAGCTTAACAACTGGCTACACCTTC.